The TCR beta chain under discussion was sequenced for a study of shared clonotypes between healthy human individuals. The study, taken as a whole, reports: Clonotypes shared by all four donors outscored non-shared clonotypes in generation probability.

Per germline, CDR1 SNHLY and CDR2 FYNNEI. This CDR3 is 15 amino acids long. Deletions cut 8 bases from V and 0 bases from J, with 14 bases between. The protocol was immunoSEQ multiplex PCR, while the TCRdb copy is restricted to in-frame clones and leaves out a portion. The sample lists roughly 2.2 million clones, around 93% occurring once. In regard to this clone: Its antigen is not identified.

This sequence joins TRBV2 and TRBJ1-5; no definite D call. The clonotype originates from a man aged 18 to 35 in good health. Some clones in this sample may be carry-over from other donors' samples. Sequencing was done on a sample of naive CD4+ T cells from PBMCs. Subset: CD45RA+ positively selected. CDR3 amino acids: CASRGSRNSNQPQHF. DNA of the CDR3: TGTGCCAGCCGCGGTAGCAGAAATAGCAATCAGCCCCAGCATTTT.